The clone carrying this TCR beta chain came up once. Its target is unknown. The data stem from a study of cytomegalovirus exposure and HLA in healthy donors. Turning to the study itself: The 550 to 700 first-cohort repertoires and the roughly 120 validation repertoires shared the same platform, a later analysis reported. General observations from the study: The study flagged approximately 180 TCR beta chains as cytomegalovirus-associated. Both high specificity and high sensitivity reportedly marked the classifier's diagnosis of cytomegalovirus status.

The donors were part of the validation cohort of 95 to 150 subjects. That cohort was separate from the first cohort, which comprised some 670 subjects. TCRdb keeps only in-frame clones here, not all; method: immunoSEQ multiplex PCR. The sample yields 150,000 to 180,000 clones, around 88% seen once. V shed 1 base, J shed 1 base, and the junction held 4 bases outside the gene matches. CDR3 length: 15 amino acids. CDR1 and CDR2 (germline): GTSNPN, SVGIG (reference sequence). Source material: PBMCs. V and J are TRBV30 and TRBJ2-3, with 8 nucleotides matching TRBD2. This TCR was sampled from a man aged 18 to 29 in good health and CMV-seropositive. This CDR3 reads CAWSEYGRGTDTQYF. Written as DNA, the CDR3 is TGTGCCTGGAGTGAGTACGGGAGGGGCACAGATACGCAGTATTTT.